The clone carrying this T cell receptor beta chain was seen once. Participant ages covered about 18 to 89 years across 20 to 30 US areas. The record originates from a study of blood T cell repertoires in COVID-19. Overall study: Some COVID-19 samples were acute and others convalescent; all came from the United States, Italy and Spain.

CDR3 size: 17 residues. Germline assignment: CDR1 SGHDN and CDR2 FVKESK. V gave up 4 bases and J gave up 2 bases; unmatched junction bases: 8. Using immunoSEQ multiplex PCR, the repertoire was profiled, and TCRdb retains in-frame clones only, with some absent. The table shows 60,000 to 80,000 clones, with about 82% occurring only once. The chain recombines TRBV14 with TRBJ2-6, with 7 bases fitting TRBD1. The origin of this receptor is a woman between 35 and 50 years old with acute COVID-19. Sequenced sample: PBMCs or T cells enriched from blood (not recorded which). CDR3 residues: CASSLRQGFTGANVLTF. CDR3 DNA sequence: TGTGCCAGCAGCCTACGACAGGGCTTTACTGGGGCCAACGTCCTGACTTTC.